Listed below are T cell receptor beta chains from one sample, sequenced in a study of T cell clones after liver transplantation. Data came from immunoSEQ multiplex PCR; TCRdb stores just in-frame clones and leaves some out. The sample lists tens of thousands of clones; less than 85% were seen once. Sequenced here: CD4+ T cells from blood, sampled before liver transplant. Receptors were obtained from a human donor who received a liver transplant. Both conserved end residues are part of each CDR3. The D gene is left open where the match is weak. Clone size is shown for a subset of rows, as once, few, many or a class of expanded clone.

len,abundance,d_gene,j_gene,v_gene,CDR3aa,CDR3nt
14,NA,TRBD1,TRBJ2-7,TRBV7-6,CASSPGQVAGVQYF,TGTGCCAGCAGCCCAGGACAGGTAGCTGGGGTGCAGTACTTC
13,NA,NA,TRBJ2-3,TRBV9,CASSTQTTDTQYF,TGTGCCAGCAGCACCCAGACGACAGATACGCAGTATTTT
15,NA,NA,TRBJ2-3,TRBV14,CASSPIGDTTDTQYF,TGTGCCAGCAGCCCTATAGGGGACACCACAGATACGCAGTATTTT
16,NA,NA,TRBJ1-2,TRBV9,CASSVVPGGSRYGYTF,TGTGCCAGCAGCGTAGTGCCCGGGGGAAGTCGCTATGGCTACACCTTC
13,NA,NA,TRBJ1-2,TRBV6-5,CASSYTVAYGYTF,TGTGCCAGCAGTTACACCGTAGCATATGGCTACACCTTC
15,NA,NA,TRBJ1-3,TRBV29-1,CSVAPSGSSGNTIYF,TGCAGCGTCGCCCCTTCCGGGAGCTCTGGAAACACCATATATTTT
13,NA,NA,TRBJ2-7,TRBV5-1,CASSKGPLNEQYF,TGCGCCAGCAGCAAGGGACCTCTCAACGAGCAGTACTTC
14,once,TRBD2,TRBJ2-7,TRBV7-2,CASSLSGGAGEQYF,TGTGCCAGCAGCCTTAGCGGGGGGGCTGGCGAGCAGTACTTC
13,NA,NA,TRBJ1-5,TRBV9,CASSVADNQPQHF,TGTGCCAGCAGCGTGGCGGATAATCAGCCCCAGCATTTT
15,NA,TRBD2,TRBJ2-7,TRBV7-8,CASSLTSGRKYEQYF,TGTGCCAGCAGCTTAACTAGCGGGAGAAAGTACGAGCAGTACTTC
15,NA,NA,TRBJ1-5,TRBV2,CASSPTAGVGQPQHF,TGTGCCAGCAGTCCCACGGCAGGGGTCGGCCAGCCCCAGCATTTT
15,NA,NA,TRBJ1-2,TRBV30,CAWALTDRLDYGYTF,TGTGCCTGGGCCCTAACCGACAGGCTCGATTATGGCTACACCTTC
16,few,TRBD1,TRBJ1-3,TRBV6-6,CASSLGTASSGNTIYF,TGTGCCAGCAGTCTGGGGACAGCGAGCTCTGGAAACACCATATATTTT
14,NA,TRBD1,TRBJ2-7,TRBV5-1,CASSLEGAPYEQYF,TGCGCCAGCAGCTTGGAGGGGGCCCCCTACGAGCAGTACTTC
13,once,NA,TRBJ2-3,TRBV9,CASSVFETDTQYF,TGTGCCAGCAGCGTATTCGAGACAGATACGCAGTATTTT
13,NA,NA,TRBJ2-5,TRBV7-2,CASSFLGVETQYF,TGTGCCAGCAGCTTCTTGGGGGTTGAGACCCAGTACTTC
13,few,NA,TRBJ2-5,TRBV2,CASSTRVQETQYF,TGTGCCAGCAGTACTAGGGTTCAGGAGACCCAGTACTTC
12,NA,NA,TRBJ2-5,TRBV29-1,CSVAVGEETQYF,TGCAGCGTCGCGGTGGGGGAAGAGACCCAGTACTTC